Included here is one T cell receptor beta chain sequence, with context. This clone occurred once. Its antigen specificity is not known. Sequence at one end of the junction differs from germline and may be a read error. The germline V gene (reference sequence) yields MNHNY for CDR1 and SVGAGI for CDR2. The cysteine opens and the phenylalanine closes a CDR3 of 13 amino acids. Kept here is only the CDR3 DNA, which spans 39 bases and is read in frame from base 1. The first patient joined ICON in the first half of 2016, and enrollment wrapped up when the last patient was enrolled in the second half of 2018. From a subcohort of some 76 patients, fresh tumor and matched uninvolved tissue were collected for in-depth immune analyses, including TCR sequencing. No cell sorting was done, and TCR sequencing was instead run on DNA isolated from bulk tissue. The record originates from a study of tumor-infiltrating lymphocytes in localized non-small cell lung cancer (dated by TCRdb to 2020 to 2023). In the study overall: The cohort included patients whose samples were collected after neoadjuvant chemotherapy, as well as both smokers and never-smokers and several histologies. Each patient provided resected tumor tissue plus uninvolved lung tissue from the same patient, with the uninvolved lung tissue described as non-adjacent to the tumor. TCR sequencing was one of several integrated assays, alongside flow cytometry, multiplex immunofluorescence, RNA-seq, exome sequencing and proteomics, applied to the same patients. The overall ICON cohort was composed of some 160 surgical patients with localized non-small cell lung cancer whose tumors were resected. A total of 55 or so patients were included in the paired tumor versus uninvolved lung comparison of immunoSEQ T-cell fraction. Results the study describes overall, beyond this receptor: Assay coverage differed among patients according to how much tissue was available, so only a subset of the cohort had TCR sequencing. Recurrence-free survival showed no association with tumor T-cell fraction from TCR sequencing (p = 0.61). Because different pieces of the same tissue were used for different assays, technical variation could not be separated from intratumor heterogeneity. The TCR-derived T-cell fraction showed no difference between the flow cytometry-defined immunotypes IM1 (good prognosis) and IM2 (poor prognosis). In line with immunofluorescence CD3 counts, TCRbeta sequencing supported higher T cell infiltration in tumors compared with uninvolved lung tissue.

TCR sequencing with the immunoSEQ assay provided the T-cell fraction in tumor and uninvolved lung tissue. As for how the authors treated the data: For survival analysis, patients were split into high (upper tertile) and low (lower two tertiles) T-cell fraction groups and compared by log-rank test. Paired tumor versus uninvolved lung differences in T-cell fraction were tested with a signed-rank test. TCRdb re-hosts the immuneACCESS table, in-frame sequences only. Its copies lack some clones; in the studies checked, an unresolved V gene accounts for under half of them, and the cause for the rest is not known. That table is the source of V, J and clone size, and D and trimming were worked out from the DNA. Recorded for this sample are approximately 12,000 clones; about 66% of them occurred a single time. The top ten clonotypes cover 7% of the sample.

The V and J segments used are TRBV6-6 and TRBJ1-2; the central 8 bases match TRBD1. The sequenced material came from lung tumor tissue. The clonotype originates from a human donor with non-small cell lung cancer. For the CDR3, the sequence is CASSPQGALGGAF. At the DNA level, the sequence is TGTGCCAGCAGTCCGCAGGGGGCCCTTGGCGGGGCCTTC.